This note documents a single T cell receptor (beta chain) sequence. Its target is unknown. The CDR3 spans 14 residues. J gave up 1 base and V 5 bases, and 4 bases lay outside the gene matches. In germline, CDR1 is SEHNR, CDR2 FQNEAQ (reference sequence). The sample belongs to a study of blood T cells in healthy people across ages. It was with a sample-barcoded 5' primer and a J-beta primer mix that a second PCR of roughly 7 to 12 cycles was run. A 12-random-nucleotide template-switch adaptor tagged each cDNA molecule. TCRdb itself ran the 5' RACE reads through MiXCR, one entry per CDR3 protein. The sample has 650,000 to 900,000 distinct CDR3 sequences; approximately 59% are singletons. Regarding the study as a whole: Per million T cells, TCR beta diversity dropped about linearly as age rose.

Isolation per sample recovered at least 6 million PBMCs. The sequenced sample was blood. The V and J genes are TRBV7-9 and TRBJ2-5, with 7 bases identical to TRBD1. The TCR originated in a man aged 25 to 40 in good health. The CDR3 sequence: CASSIGTVQETQYF. DNA of the CDR3: TGTGCCAGCAGCATCGGGACAGTCCAAGAGACCCAGTACTTC.